Listed below are T cell receptor beta chains from one sample, sequenced in a study of blood T cell repertoires in COVID-19. Here immunoSEQ multiplex PCR was the method, and the copy in TCRdb shows in-frame clones only, minus some. The sample contains approximately 150,000 clones, over 75% of which appear only once. The sequenced sample was peripheral blood. The source is a human donor in a cohort sampled during active COVID-19. Both conserved end residues are trimmed from each CDR3.

J gene	V gene	CDR3 protein
TRBJ1-6	TRBV11-2	ASSLTGGNSPLH
TRBJ2-1	TRBV19	ASSRRGLAGGSYNEQF
TRBJ1-1	TRBV3-1/TRBV3-2	ASSRIGVTEAF
TRBJ2-1	TRBV7-8	ASSPLYNEQF
TRBJ2-7	TRBV12-3/TRBV12-4	ASSFGSHEQY
TRBJ2-7	TRBV7-6	ASSLASSGTGGHEQY
TRBJ2-3	TRBV9	ASSVGSAADTDTQY
TRBJ2-5	TRBV7-9	ASSLAQDNQETQY
TRBJ2-2	TRBV18	ASSPFGSTGELF
TRBJ2-7	TRBV27	ASSLGRGAYEQY
TRBJ2-7	TRBV9	ASSVTGQPLYEQY
TRBJ2-2	TRBV29-1	SVADTGELF
TRBJ2-7	TRBV7-2	ASSLGSPGYEQY
TRBJ2-7	TRBV29-1	SVQRGKSYEQY
TRBJ1-2	TRBV28	ASSTRTARGYT
TRBJ2-5	TRBV29-1	SVEPDRGETQY
TRBJ2-3	TRBV7-2	ASSLAPHGTSTDTQY
TRBJ2-1	TRBV6-5	ASIIIPGGHNEQF
TRBJ2-5	TRBV11-2	ASRLVRGQETQY
TRBJ2-2	TRBV5-6	ASSLGVAENTGELF
TRBJ2-2	TRBV4-3	ASSQEKQSANTGELF
TRBJ2-7	TRBV28	ASRQQGPHYEQY
TRBJ1-2	TRBV10-1	ASSEGQGYGYT
TRBJ1-1	TRBV4-1	ASSQDQGRNTEAF
TRBJ1-2	TRBV4-3	ASSPASGDGYT
TRBJ2-7	TRBV6-5	ASRHRGAYEQY
TRBJ1-5	TRBV12-5	ASGLPGFNQPQH
TRBJ2-1	TRBV18	ASSPDRGGTNEQF
TRBJ1-1	TRBV5-1	ASSLDRVGTEAF
TRBJ2-7	TRBV27	ASSLSREVDEQY
TRBJ1-3	TRBV9	ASSVLQNSGNTIY
TRBJ1-1	TRBV7-9	ASSLLVQGKAF
TRBJ2-3	TRBV7-2	ASSLRDRGSGADTQY
TRBJ2-3	TRBV18	ASSPGLPSTDTQY
TRBJ1-2	TRBV7-8	ASSIGQGYYGYT
TRBJ2-1	TRBV2	ASTGLKYNEQF
TRBJ1-5	TRBV7-2	ASSFSTDSGQPQH
TRBJ1-2	TRBV5-8	ASSRPGQVYGYT
TRBJ1-1	TRBV11-2	ASLPGGGVTEAF
TRBJ2-2	TRBV9	ASSVEQGAGELF
TRBJ2-4	TRBV10-1	ASSESSAGGHNIQY
TRBJ2-5	TRBV7-2	ASSALNRGTQY